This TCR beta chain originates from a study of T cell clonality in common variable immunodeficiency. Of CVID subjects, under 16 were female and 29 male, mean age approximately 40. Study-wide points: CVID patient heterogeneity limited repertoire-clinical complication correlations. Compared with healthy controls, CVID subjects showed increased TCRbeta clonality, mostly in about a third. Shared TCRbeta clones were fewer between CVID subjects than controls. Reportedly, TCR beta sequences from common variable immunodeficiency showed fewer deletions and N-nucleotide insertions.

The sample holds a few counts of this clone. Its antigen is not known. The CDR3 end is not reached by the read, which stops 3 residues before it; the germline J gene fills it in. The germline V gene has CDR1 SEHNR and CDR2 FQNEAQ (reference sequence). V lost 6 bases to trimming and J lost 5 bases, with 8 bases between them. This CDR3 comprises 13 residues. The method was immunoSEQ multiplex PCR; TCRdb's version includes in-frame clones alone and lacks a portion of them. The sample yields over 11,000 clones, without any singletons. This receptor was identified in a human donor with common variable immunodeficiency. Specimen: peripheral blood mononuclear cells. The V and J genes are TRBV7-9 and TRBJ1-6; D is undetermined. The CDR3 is CASRRLDNSPLHF. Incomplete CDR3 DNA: TGTGCCAGCAGGCGACTTGATAATTCACCC.